A single TCR beta chain is shown here with its context. Its antigen is still unknown. This entry belongs to a study of T cells in Graves' hyperthyroidism and ophthalmopathy. Study-level points and caveats: In blood, most of the thyroid clonotypes expanded above 0.001 were also present. The model identified upcoming ophthalmopathy a median approximately six months ahead of onset.

This CDR3 contains 16 residues. CDR1 is PRHDT and CDR2 is FYEKMQ in the germline V gene (reference sequence). The V segment lost 4 bases and the J segment 4 bases; nucleotides outside the gene matches: 7. Patients aged 18 to 65 had newly diagnosed hyperthyroidism that had lasted under 2 months. TCR beta CDR3 regions were amplified from RNA. Carried out on the TCR CDR3, a first-round RT-PCR used the HTBI primer set. TCRdb fed the multiplex PCR reads into MiXCR, producing one record per CDR3 protein. Among about 540,000 distinct CDR3 sequences, about half were seen once, and the ten largest hold approximately 7.5%.

The sample was peripheral blood or thyroid tissue (not recorded which). The TCR sequence derives from a woman between 18 and 30 years old with Graves' hyperthyroidism. This chain uses TRBV13 with TRBJ2-1; 10 bases line up with TRBD2. This chain's CDR3 is CASSSSSGGIYNEQFF. Here the CDR3 DNA reads TGTGCCAGCAGCTCTAGTAGCGGGGGGATATACAATGAGCAGTTCTTC.